A single sample is the source of the 28 T cell receptor beta chains below, sequenced in a study of blood T cells in healthy people across ages. Primers used in a second PCR of roughly 6 to 11 cycles were a sample-barcoded 5' primer and a J-beta primer mix. Each CDR3 protein gets one entry after TCRdb re-called the 5' RACE reads with MiXCR. The sample has about 800,000 distinct CDR3 sequences; approximately 25% are singletons. These same records also appear under a second study, on T cells of mothers and their children.

Sequencing was carried out using blood. Receptors originate from a boy between 10 and 17 years old in good health.

This chain uses TRBV29-1 with TRBJ2-1, with D perhaps TRBD2 (6 bases). The CDR3 is 15 residues long. Germline V gene sequence: CDR1 SQVTM, CDR2 ANQGSEA. V lost 4 bases and J lost 2, with 15 bases in between. DNA of the CDR3: TGCAGCGTTGGTTGGGGGGAGTACCCCTACAATGAGCAGTTCTTC. Protein sequence: CSVGWGEYPYNEQFF.

This clonotype was observed a few times. The rearrangement uses TRBV20-1 and TRBJ1-4, with D hard to call. With 3 bases removed from V and 9 bases from J, the gap between germline ends came to 17 bases. The V gene's germline CDR1 is DFQATT and CDR2 SNEGSKA (reference sequence). The CDR3 contains 14 residues. The CDR3 nucleotides read TGCAGTGCTAGTAGGGCCGGGCCACGGAAAAAACTGTTTTTT. This translates into CSASRAGPRKKLFF.

This clonotype came up a few times. The chain combines TRBV20-1 with TRBJ1-2, with D unclear. V lost 2 bases to trimming and J lost 2 bases, with 6 bases between them. The germline V gene has CDR1 DFQATT and CDR2 SNEGSKA (reference sequence). The CDR3 length is 12 residues. The CDR3: CSARLSNYGYTF. The CDR3 DNA follows: TGCAGTGCTAGACTCTCGAACTATGGCTACACCTTC.

This chain links TRBV6-1 with TRBJ1-3, with unresolved D. This CDR3 spans 14 amino acids. V lost 7 bases and J lost 0, with 10 bases in between. CDR1 MNHNS and CDR2 SASEGT come from the germline V gene. The CDR3 spells CASILTGSGNTIYF. CDR3 DNA: TGTGCCAGCATCCTTACGGGCTCTGGAAACACCATATATTTT.

The rearrangement uses TRBV5-6 and TRBJ2-7; tentatively, D is TRBD1 or TRBD2 (6 bases each). Per germline, CDR1 SGHDT and CDR2 YYEEEE. V was clipped by 4 bases and J by 5 bases, with 22 bases between them. This CDR3 contains 16 residues. CDR3 sequence (DNA): TGTGCCAGCAGCCGGCGGTTGACGGGGGCGAGGAACGAGCAGTACTTC. It encodes CASSRRLTGARNEQYF.

The rearrangement joins TRBV5-5 to TRBJ2-5; 7 nucleotides line up with TRBD2. The CDR3 length is 13 residues. The V gene's germline CDR1 is SGHKS and CDR2 YYEKEE (reference sequence). Germline trimming cut 7 bases from V and 4 bases from J; bases unmatched to any gene: 7. The CDR3 region has the DNA TGTGCCAGCGGCCCGGGACTAAGAGAGACCCAGTACTTC. The encoded protein is CASGPGLRETQYF.

This clonotype has a handful of counts. The chain employs TRBV7-2 and TRBJ2-7; 7 bases map to TRBD1. V dropped 5 bases and J dropped 2; count of bases not matched to a gene: 6. Looked up from germline, CDR1 is SGHTA and CDR2 is FQGNSA. This CDR3 is built from 14 residues. Here the CDR3 reads CASSVWTGPYEQYF. The CDR3 coding sequence is TGTGCCAGCAGCGTCTGGACAGGCCCCTACGAGCAGTACTTC.

The J gene is TRBJ1-2, the V gene TRBV20-1, with 7 bases that match TRBD1. The CDR3 is made up of 13 amino acids. Losses at the gene ends were 6 bases for V and 5 bases for J; bases not matched to a gene: 9. Germline V gene sequence: CDR1 DFQATT, CDR2 SNEGSKA (reference sequence). The CDR3 region is CSATKGQIYGYTF. The CDR3 region has the DNA TGCAGTGCAACGAAGGGACAGATATATGGCTACACCTTC.

This clonotype was observed a few times. The chain joins TRBV12-3 or TRBV12-4 to TRBJ2-5, with TRBD2 as a possible D gene (5 bases). Trimming removed 2 bases from V and 9 bases from J, with 19 bases in between. The CDR3 is made up of 15 amino acids. The CDR3, as DNA: TGTGCCAGCAGTTTACCCCACTCCCCTTCGAGGGCCCAGTACTTC. Its protein product is CASSLPHSPSRAQYF.

V gene TRBV7-9 combines with J gene TRBJ1-5; D is undetermined. This CDR3 is 14 amino acids long. V shed 6 bases and J shed 5 bases, with 14 bases lying between them. Germline loops: CDR1 SEHNR, CDR2 FQNEAQ (reference sequence). CDR3 region: CASRSDGKDQPQHF. CDR3 nucleotide sequence: TGTGCCAGCAGATCGGACGGGAAGGATCAGCCCCAGCATTTT.

This clonotype was detected only a few times. The chain combines TRBV12-3 or TRBV12-4 with TRBJ2-5; no definite D call. CDR3 length: 18 amino acids. Trimming removed 3 bases at V and 0 bases at J, with 20 bases between. CDR3 in amino acids: CASSFHRAGGPYQETQYF. Here the CDR3 DNA reads TGTGCCAGCAGTTTCCACAGAGCCGGCGGACCGTACCAAGAGACCCAGTACTTC.

The CDR3 DNA reads as TGCAGTGGGTCAGGGTCTAATGAAAAACTGTTTTTT. It specifies CSGSGSNEKLFF. The V gene is TRBV20-1, the J gene TRBJ1-4; maybe TRBD1 (5 bases). The length of the CDR3 is 12 residues. Trimming pared 7 bases from V and 3 bases from J, leaving 9 bases between. Germline CDR1 is DFQATT and CDR2 is SNEGSKA (reference sequence).

The rearrangement links TRBV7-2 to TRBJ2-5; D may be TRBD1 (6 bases). Germline values: CDR1 SGHTA, CDR2 FQGNSA. V was clipped by 1 base and J by 7 bases, with 16 bases between them. The CDR3 is 15 residues long. Here the CDR3 DNA reads TGTGCCAGCAGCTTAGAGGCAGGGCAAGGGGGGACCCAGTACTTC. It codes for CASSLEAGQGGTQYF.

This clonotype was found a few times. The chain employs TRBV7-2 and TRBJ2-1; D perhaps matches TRBD1 (6 bases). The DNA matches TRBJ2-7 better at its end, which makes the J call doubtful. CDR3 length equals 14 residues. CDR1 is SGHTA, CDR2 FQGNSA, per germline. The CDR3 sequence is CASSLSGHLYEQYF. CDR3 nucleotide sequence: TGTGCCAGCAGCTTATCGGGACACCTCTACGAGCAGTACTTC.

In this sample, this clonotype turned up a few times. The rearrangement uses TRBV29-1 and TRBJ2-1; D gene unclear. The CDR3 has 10 amino acids. V lost 5 bases to trimming and J lost 8 bases, with 7 bases between them. Germline V CDR1 and CDR2: SQVTM, ANQGSEA. The CDR3 is CSVIVDEQFF. Written as DNA, the CDR3 is TGCAGCGTTATAGTGGATGAGCAGTTCTTC.

This clonotype was seen more than once but under ten times. This CDR3 is missing its conserved last phenylalanine or tryptophan, likely due to a read error. The limits of the CDR3 on the DNA are not certain, so only TCRdb's listed CDR3 is given. This sequence joins TRBV20-1 and TRBJ1-2; the tabulated D call, TRBD1, remains unverified against the DNA. The CDR3 contains 11 residues when both ends are counted. CDR1 and CDR2 (germline): DFQATT, SNEGSKA (reference sequence). Here the CDR3 reads CSVTLWTGHFL.

This clonotype was detected only a few times. The rearrangement joins TRBV7-8 to TRBJ1-1, with D perhaps matching TRBD1 (6 bases). The CDR3 has 16 amino acids. The germline V gene encodes CDR1 SGHVS and CDR2 FQNEAQ. Trimming took off 2 bases at V and 1 base at J, with 14 bases between the two ends. DNA for the CDR3: TGTGCCAGCAGCTTAATCGGGGGCGCAAAGAACACTGAAGCTTTCTTT. This translates into CASSLIGGAKNTEAFF.

In its sample, this clonotype was seen once. This chain connects TRBV7-9 to TRBJ2-1, with 7 bases fitting TRBD1. V lost 1 base to trimming and J lost 2 bases; unmatched junction nucleotides: 2. This CDR3 has 15 amino acids. Germline assignment: CDR1 SEHNR and CDR2 FQNEAQ (reference sequence). CDR3: CASSLEDRTYNEQFF. The CDR3, as DNA: TGTGCCAGCAGCTTAGAGGACAGGACCTACAATGAGCAGTTCTTC.

This clonotype was observed a few times. The chain joins TRBV7-8 to TRBJ2-5; no clear D gene. TRBJ2-7 matches the DNA end more closely, so the J call is doubtful. CDR1 and CDR2 from the germline V gene are SGHVS and FQNEAQ. There are 14 residues in the CDR3. The CDR3 DNA follows: TGTGCCAGCAGCTTAGGTGATATGCCCTACGAGCAGTACTTC. The encoded protein is CASSLGDMPYEQYF.

The sample holds a few counts of this clonotype. The chain uses TRBV27 and TRBJ2-7; 11 bases match TRBD2. The CDR3 consists of 17 residues. Germline V gene sequence: CDR1 MNHEY, CDR2 SMNVEV (reference sequence). V was clipped by 5 bases and J by 3 bases; unmatched bases: 12. CDR3 in DNA: TGTGCCAGCAGTGTAGCGGGAGGGCCGAATTTACTCTACGAGCAGTACTTC. This encodes CASSVAGGPNLLYEQYF.

This CDR3 reads CATSRVNTGARETQYF. As DNA, the CDR3 is TGTGCCACCAGCAGAGTGAATACGGGGGCGAGAGAGACCCAGTACTTC. The chain joins TRBV15 to TRBJ2-5; D assignment may be TRBD1 or TRBD2 (6 bases each). The CDR3 is 16 amino acids. CDR1 is LNHNV and CDR2 is YYDKDF in the germline V gene (reference sequence). The ends were cut back, 1 base at V and 4 bases at J, with 16 bases in the middle.

This clonotype was detected a few times. The rearrangement joins TRBV5-1 to TRBJ1-2, with D possibly being TRBD1 (6 bases). The V end was cut by 0 bases, the J end by 6 bases, with 15 bases between. This CDR3 region has 15 residues. Germline assignment: CDR1 SGHRS and CDR2 YFSETQ. The CDR3 spells CASSLVGGTYDGYTF. Here the CDR3 DNA reads TGCGCCAGCAGCTTGGTGGGGGGCACATACGATGGCTACACCTTC.

DNA for the CDR3: TGTGCCAGCAGTTACTCCTTGGGAACTGGAAACACCATATATTTT. This translates into CASSYSLGTGNTIYF. The chain has TRBV6-5 and TRBJ1-3; D not certain. Trimming cost V 0 bases and J 2 bases, with 8 bases left between them. Germline CDR1 is MNHEY and CDR2 is SVGAGI. The CDR3 sequence is 15 residues long.

This clonotype was seen many times. V usage is TRBV27 and J usage is TRBJ2-2, with TRBD1 matching 10 bases. The V gene's germline CDR1 is MNHEY and CDR2 SMNVEV (reference sequence). The CDR3 totals 14 residues. After removal of 8 bases from V and 6 bases from J, the junction contained 6 bases not matched to a gene. This chain's CDR3 is CASATTGGPGELFF. The CDR3 DNA reads TGTGCCAGCGCGACGACAGGGGGCCCCGGGGAGCTGTTTTTT.

This chain joins TRBV24-1 and TRBJ1-2, with TRBD1 as a possible D gene (6 bases). The V gene lost 2 bases and the J gene lost 4 bases, with 13 bases spanning the gap. This CDR3 is built from 15 residues. Per germline, CDR1 KGHDR and CDR2 SFDVKD. The CDR3 DNA reads TGTGCCACCAGTGATTCGGGACAAGGAGCCTATGGCTACACCTTC. Its translation: CATSDSGQGAYGYTF.

This sequence joins TRBV20-1 and TRBJ2-7; 7 bases are a match to TRBD2. Germline V lookup: CDR1 DFQATT, CDR2 SNEGSKA (reference sequence). The V segment lost 2 bases and the J segment 3 bases; nucleotides outside the gene matches: 1. This CDR3 is built from 12 residues. Written as DNA, the CDR3 is TGCAGTGCTAGACTAGCGGACTACGAGCAGTACTTC. This codes for CSARLADYEQYF.

The genes are TRBV2 and TRBJ1-6, with D unresolved. The CDR3 contains 15 residues. Between the trimmed V and J ends, which lost 1 base and 6 bases, there was a span of 10 bases. From germline, CDR1 is SNHLY and CDR2 FYNNEI. The CDR3 protein is CASSEGRFGNSPLHF. The CDR3 nucleotides are TGTGCCAGCAGTGAAGGTAGATTCGGTAATTCACCCCTCCACTTT.

The chain couples TRBV20-1 to TRBJ1-1, with 8 bases identical to TRBD1. This CDR3 contains 17 residues. The J segment lost 3 bases and the V segment lost 4 bases, leaving 16 bases of the junction unmatched. Germline V gene lookup returns CDR1 DFQATT and CDR2 SNEGSKA (reference sequence). The CDR3 nucleotides read TGCAGTGCTAAATCCCTTGAGGACGACAGGGGTGACACTGAAGCTTTCTTT. Its protein is CSAKSLEDDRGDTEAFF.